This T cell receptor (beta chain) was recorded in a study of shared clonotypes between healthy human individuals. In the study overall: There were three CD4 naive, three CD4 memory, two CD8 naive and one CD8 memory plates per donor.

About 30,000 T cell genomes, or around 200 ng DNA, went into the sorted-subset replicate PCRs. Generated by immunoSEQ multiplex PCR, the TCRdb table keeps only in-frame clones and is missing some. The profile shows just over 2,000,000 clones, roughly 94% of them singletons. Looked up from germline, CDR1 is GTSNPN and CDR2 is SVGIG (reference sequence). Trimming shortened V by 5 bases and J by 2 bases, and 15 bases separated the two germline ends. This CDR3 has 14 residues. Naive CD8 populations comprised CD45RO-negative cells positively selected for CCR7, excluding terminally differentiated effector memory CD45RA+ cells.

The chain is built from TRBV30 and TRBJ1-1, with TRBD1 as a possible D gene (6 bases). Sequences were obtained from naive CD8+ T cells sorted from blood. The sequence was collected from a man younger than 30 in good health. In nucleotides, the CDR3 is TGTGCCTGGGGCCGGGGGGCTGCTAACACTGAAGCTTTCTTT. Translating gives CAWGRGAANTEAFF.